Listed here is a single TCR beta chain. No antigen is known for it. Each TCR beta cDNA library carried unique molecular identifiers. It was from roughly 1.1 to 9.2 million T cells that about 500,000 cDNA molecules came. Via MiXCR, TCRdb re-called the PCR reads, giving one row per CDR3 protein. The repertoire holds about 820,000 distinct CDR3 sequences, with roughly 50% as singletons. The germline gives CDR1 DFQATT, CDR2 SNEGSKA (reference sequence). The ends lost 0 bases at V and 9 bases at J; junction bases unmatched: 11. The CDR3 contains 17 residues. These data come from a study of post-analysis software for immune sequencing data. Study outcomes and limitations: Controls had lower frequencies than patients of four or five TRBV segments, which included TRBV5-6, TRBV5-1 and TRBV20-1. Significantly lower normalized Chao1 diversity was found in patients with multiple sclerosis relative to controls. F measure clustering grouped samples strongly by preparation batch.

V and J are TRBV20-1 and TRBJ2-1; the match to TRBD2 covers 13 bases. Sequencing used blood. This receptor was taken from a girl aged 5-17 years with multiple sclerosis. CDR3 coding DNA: TGCAGTGCTAGAGATAGAACTAGCGGGGGGGCGGGCCCTGAGCAGTTCTTC. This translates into CSARDRTSGGAGPEQFF.